One sample yielded the 23 T cell receptor beta chains listed below, sequenced in a study of T cell responses to AZD1222 COVID-19 vaccine. Clones were read by immunoSEQ multiplex PCR, and TCRdb kept only the in-frame ones, dropping some. There are 160,000 or so clones in the sample; around 85% occur only once, and 6.9% lies in the top ten. The sequenced sample was peripheral blood, obtained after recovery from COVID-19. The origin of the receptors is an adult who had recovered from COVID-19.

This clone appeared once. The V and J genes are TRBV5-8 and TRBJ1-5; D possibly corresponds to TRBD1 (6 bases). The CDR3 totals 14 residues. V lost 4 bases and J 4 bases, leaving 12 bases between the germline ends. Germline values: CDR1 SGHTS, CDR2 YDEGEE. The CDR3 nucleotides read TGTGCCAGCAGCACCGGACAGCTTAATCAGCCCCAGCATTTT. The encoded protein is CASSTGQLNQPQHF.

The chain couples TRBV10-1 to TRBJ2-3; TRBD2 matches at 9 bases. The germline CDR1 and CDR2 sequences are WNHNN and SYGVQD (reference sequence). The V and J ends lost 7 bases and 1 base, in that order; junction bases with no gene match: 12. CDR3 length: 17 amino acids. The CDR3 nucleotides are TGCGCCAGCATCTTCACGCTAGCGGGGCCACGCACAGATACGCAGTATTTT. Its translation: CASIFTLAGPRTDTQYF.

The chain joins TRBV5-1 to TRBJ2-6; TRBD1 matches at 12 bases. The CDR3 runs to 20 residues. From germline, CDR1 is SGHRS and CDR2 YFSETQ. V shed 0 bases and J 2 bases; nucleotides not matched to a gene: 9. The CDR3 DNA follows: TGCGCCAGCAGCTTGGCCGGTTTTAGGGACAGGGGGCCTGGGGCCAACGTCCTGACTTTC. Residues: CASSLAGFRDRGPGANVLTF. The full variable domain, in which reference TRBV5-1 and TRBJ2-6 provide the parts outside the CDR3, is KAGVTQTPRYLIKTRGQQVTLSCSPISGHRSVSWYQQTPGQGLQFLFEYFSETQRNKGNFPGRFSGRQFSNSRSEMNVSTLELGDSALYLCASSLAGFRDRGPGANVLTFGAGSRLTVL.

V is TRBV19 and J is TRBJ1-2; 9 bases fit TRBD1. Germline CDR1 and CDR2: LNHDA and SQIVND (reference sequence). The junction had 8 bases not matched to a gene; V was cut back by 5 bases and J by 4 bases. The CDR3 contains 15 residues. The CDR3 region has the DNA TGTGCCAGTAGTTCCGGGACAGGGTATGGCTATGGCTACACCTTC. Translating gives CASSSGTGYGYGYTF.

Here the CDR3 reads CASLERGGDSTDTQYF. For the CDR3, the DNA is TGTGCCAGCCTCGAAAGGGGGGGGGATAGCACAGATACGCAGTATTTT. The chain is built from TRBV2 and TRBJ2-3; D perhaps matches TRBD2 (7 bases). The ends were cut back, 8 bases at V and 0 bases at J, with 18 bases in the middle. The V gene's germline CDR1 is SNHLY and CDR2 FYNNEI. The length of the CDR3 is 16 residues.

The genes are TRBV11-2 and TRBJ2-7; TRBD1 is a possible D gene (6 bases). Trimming removed 5 bases from V and 6 bases from J, with 20 bases in between. The CDR3 covers 15 residues. Germline-derived CDR1 and CDR2 are SGHAT and FQNNGV. In nucleotides, the CDR3 is TGTGCCAGCAGCCAACTGGGCAGGGCACAGGGCGAGCAGTACTTC. Translated, it gives CASSQLGRAQGEQYF.

This rearrangement joins TRBV29-1 to TRBJ2-5; weak D call: TRBD1 (6 bases). Germline values: CDR1 SQVTM, CDR2 ANQGSEA. This CDR3 comprises 13 residues. Trimming pared 6 bases from V and 1 base from J, leaving 12 bases between. Written as DNA, the CDR3 is TGCAGCGTCGATGGGACATTCCAAGAGACCCAGTACTTC. Residues: CSVDGTFQETQYF.

The J gene is TRBJ2-7, the V gene TRBV27; D unresolved. Trimming stripped 5 bases from V and 3 bases from J, with 11 bases between. Germline V gives CDR1 MNHEY, CDR2 SMNVEV (reference sequence). The CDR3 contains 13 residues. CDR3 protein: CASSDPPGYEQYF. The CDR3, as DNA: TGTGCCAGCAGTGACCCCCCCGGCTACGAGCAGTACTTC.

This chain links TRBV27 with TRBJ2-7; the D gene is possibly TRBD2 (5 bases). This CDR3 is built from 17 residues. Trimming pared 0 bases from V and 7 bases from J, leaving 22 bases between. Germline V gene sequence: CDR1 MNHEY, CDR2 SMNVEV (reference sequence). The CDR3 nucleotides are TGTGCCAGCAGTTTATCTGTACTTGCCTCTCTCTGGGAGGAGCAGTACTTC. Amino acid sequence: CASSLSVLASLWEEQYF.

V gene TRBV15 combines with J gene TRBJ1-6; 7 bases fit TRBD1. The ends lost 3 bases at V and 8 bases at J; junction bases unmatched: 10. Germline CDR1 is LNHNV and CDR2 is YYDKDF (reference sequence). The CDR3 sequence is 16 residues long. The CDR3 nucleotides read TGTGCCACCAGCAGTTTTACTCAGGGGGTGGATTCACCCCTCCACTTT. Protein product: CATSSFTQGVDSPLHF. The whole variable domain, remainder taken from reference TRBV15 and TRBJ1-6, is DAMVIQNPRYQVTQFGKPVTLSCSQTLNHNVMYWYQQKSSQAPKLLFHYYDKDFNNEADTPDNFQSRRPNTSFCFLDIRSPGLGDTAMYLCATSSFTQGVDSPLHFGNGTRLTVT.

The rearrangement joins TRBV4-3 to TRBJ1-2; D remains ambiguous. Germline lookup yields CDR1 LGHNA and CDR2 YSLEER. Trimming took off 0 bases at V and 7 bases at J, with 12 bases between the two ends. The CDR3 sequence is 14 residues long. The CDR3 region is CASSQDNSWGGYTF. CDR3 DNA sequence: TGCGCCAGCAGCCAAGATAATTCCTGGGGTGGCTACACCTTC.

This chain links TRBV7-3 with TRBJ1-1; TRBD1 is a possible D gene (6 bases). Germline V gene data show CDR1 as SGHTA and CDR2 as FQGTGA. Trimming removed 4 bases at V and 6 bases at J, with 15 bases between. This CDR3 is 14 amino acids long. The CDR3: CASSWTVSHPEAFF. CDR3 coding DNA: TGTGCCAGCAGCTGGACAGTCTCGCACCCTGAAGCTTTCTTT.

This sequence joins TRBV7-9 and TRBJ1-3; D may be TRBD1 (5 bases). V lost 3 bases, J lost 1 base, and 10 bases lay in between. Germline CDR1 and CDR2: SEHNR and FQNEAQ (reference sequence). The CDR3 runs to 15 residues. The CDR3 sequence: CASSFGGGSGNTIYF. The CDR3, as DNA: TGTGCCAGCAGCTTTGGCGGGGGTTCTGGAAACACCATATATTTT.

The chain joins TRBV19 to TRBJ1-5; D is possibly TRBD1 (6 bases). The CDR3 length is 17 residues. Deletions cut 4 bases from V and 0 bases from J, with 16 bases between. Germline V gives CDR1 LNHDA, CDR2 SQIVND (reference sequence). The DNA for the CDR3 is TGTGCCAGTAGTACAGGCCTAGGACAGCCTAGCAATCAGCCCCAGCATTTT. It specifies CASSTGLGQPSNQPQHF.

V usage is TRBV11-3 and J usage is TRBJ2-1, with D tentatively TRBD2 (6 bases). Trimming removed 3 bases at V and 6 bases at J, with 12 bases between. The CDR3 is made up of 14 amino acids. Looked up from germline, CDR1 is SGHNT and CDR2 is YENEEA. The CDR3: CASSLSLASNEQFF. CDR3 nucleotide sequence: TGTGCCAGCAGCTTGTCACTAGCTTCCAATGAGCAGTTCTTC.

A single count supports this clone. The chain uses TRBV6-2 or TRBV6-3 and TRBJ1-2; maybe TRBD1 (6 bases). The CDR3 is 14 residues long. Trimming removed 0 bases at V and 5 bases at J, with 10 bases between. The germline V gene has CDR1 MNHEY and CDR2 SVGEGT. The CDR3 spells CASSYSRTAYGYTF. The CDR3 region has the DNA TGTGCCAGCAGTTACTCGAGGACAGCTTATGGCTACACCTTC.

This clone occurred a few times. The chain employs TRBV4-3 and TRBJ2-1; 10 bases fit TRBD2. V was clipped by 4 bases and J by 7 bases; unmatched bases: 13. CDR3 length equals 17 residues. Germline CDR1 is LGHNA and CDR2 is YSLEER. The CDR3 protein is CASSRSIAGGEGNEQFF. CDR3 bases: TGCGCCAGCAGCCGGTCGATAGCGGGGGGCGAGGGAAATGAGCAGTTCTTC.

Written as DNA, the CDR3 is TGTGCCAGCAGCCAAGGCCTCGGGACAGGGCAAGATCGGGACACTGAAGCTTTCTTT. Residues: CASSQGLGTGQDRDTEAFF. The rearrangement links TRBV3-1 (or the pseudogene TRBV3-2) to TRBJ1-1, with 9 nucleotides matching TRBD1. Germline V CDR1 and CDR2: LGHDT, YNNKEL (reference sequence). J gave up 3 bases and V 1 base, and 15 bases lay outside the gene matches. The CDR3 sequence is 19 residues long.

This chain joins TRBV6-6 and TRBJ1-4; D remains ambiguous. The V and J ends lost 8 bases and 8 bases respectively, with 15 bases between them. Germline V gives CDR1 MNHNY, CDR2 SVGAGI (reference sequence). This CDR3 contains 13 residues. The CDR3 reads CASSSGEREKLFF. The CDR3 DNA sequence: TGTGCCAGCTCGTCCGGGGAGAGAGAAAAACTGTTTTTT.

This rearrangement joins TRBV11-1 to TRBJ1-1, with TRBD1 as a possible D gene (5 bases). Between the trimmed V and J ends, which lost 1 base and 7 bases, there was a span of 13 bases. The length of the CDR3 is 14 residues. The germline V gene encodes CDR1 SGHAT and CDR2 FQDESV (reference sequence). In DNA form, the CDR3 reads TGTGCCAGCAGCTTAGGCCCCTCCGGGGGTGAAGCTTTCTTT. It is translated as CASSLGPSGGEAFF.

The DNA of the CDR3 is TGCAGCGTTGATGGCGGAGGCAGCACCTACGAGCAGTACTTC. Residues: CSVDGGGSTYEQYF. The gene calls are TRBV29-1 and TRBJ2-7, with D perhaps matching TRBD2 (5 bases). Germline V lookup: CDR1 SQVTM, CDR2 ANQGSEA. Trimming left V 3 bases short and J 2 bases short, with 14 bases between. The length of the CDR3 is 14 residues.

Here the CDR3 DNA reads TGTGCCAGCAGCCTCGGGGCAGATTCACCCCTCCACTTT. Its protein is CASSLGADSPLHF. The chain couples TRBV2 to TRBJ1-6; weak D call: TRBD1 (5 bases). Germline lookup yields CDR1 SNHLY and CDR2 FYNNEI. V lost 6 bases to trimming and J lost 8 bases, with 11 bases between them. The CDR3 contains 13 residues.

This chain links TRBV15 with TRBJ2-5; 7 bases align to TRBD1. Germline CDR1 reads LNHNV; CDR2 reads YYDKDF (reference sequence). V shed 4 bases and J 4 bases; nucleotides not matched to a gene: 3. CDR3 length: 13 amino acids. The CDR3 bases are TGTGCCACCAGCAAACGACAGGGAGAGACCCAGTACTTC. It translates to CATSKRQGETQYF.